The 14 T cell receptor beta chains presented below share a single source sample, sequenced in a study of cytomegalovirus exposure and HLA in healthy donors (dated by TCRdb to about 2017). Library prep was done by the immunoSEQ multiplex PCR assay. A mixture of 60 forward primers for TCR Vbeta segments and 13 reverse primers for TCR Jbeta segments was used in the multiplex PCR. The immuneACCESS repertoire file appears here via TCRdb, limited to in-frame rearrangements. These files lack a portion of the clones; in checked studies, under half of the deficit traces to unresolved V genes, and the cause of the others is not known. For this sample there are some 120,000 clones; roughly 82% appear just once. Approximately 11% of the sample rests with the top ten. What was sequenced was PBMCs. The receptor set was obtained from a male donor in good health and CMV-seropositive.

The chain recombines TRBV6-6 with TRBJ1-1; weak D call: TRBD1 (6 bases). CDR3 size: 16 residues. In germline, CDR1 is MNHNY, CDR2 SVGAGI (reference sequence). Trimming cost V 7 bases and J 1 base, with 19 bases left between them. CDR3: CASTSPTGGGNTEAFF. As DNA, the CDR3 is TGTGCCAGCACTTCGCCGACAGGCGGGGGGAACACTGAAGCTTTCTTT.

The chain is built from TRBV7-2 and TRBJ2-1; no reliable D call. The CDR3 is made up of 15 amino acids. Between the trimmed V and J ends, which lost 1 base and 4 bases, there was a span of 11 bases. Germline assignment: CDR1 SGHTA and CDR2 FQGNSA. The CDR3: CASSLEAEVYNEQFF. The CDR3, as DNA: TGTGCCAGCAGCTTAGAGGCGGAAGTTTACAATGAGCAGTTCTTC.

The chain combines TRBV4-3 with TRBJ2-1; unclear D gene. CDR3 length: 17 amino acids. Trimming removed 0 bases from V and 1 base from J, with 13 bases in between. Germline CDR1 reads LGHNA; CDR2 reads YSLEER. This chain's CDR3 is CASSQDLNSPSYNEQFF. The CDR3 coding sequence is TGCGCCAGCAGCCAAGATCTCAACTCCCCTTCCTACAATGAGCAGTTCTTC.

The chain employs TRBV30 and TRBJ2-1; TRBD2 might be the D (6 bases). With 3 bases removed from V and 7 bases from J, the gap between germline ends came to 16 bases. In germline, CDR1 is GTSNPN, CDR2 SVGIG (reference sequence). This CDR3 region has 14 residues. CDR3 sequence reads: CAWRLRARGNEQFF. The CDR3 DNA reads as TGTGCCTGGAGACTCAGGGCGCGGGGTAATGAGCAGTTCTTC.

The genes are TRBV5-4 and TRBJ2-3; D might be TRBD1 (6 bases). V was trimmed by 4 bases and J by 1 base, leaving 19 bases between them. Germline CDR1 and CDR2: SGHNT and YYREEE (reference sequence). The CDR3 extends over 17 amino acids. CDR3 amino acids: CASSPAGVAQRTDTQYF. The CDR3, as DNA: TGTGCCAGCAGCCCCGCAGGGGTAGCGCAACGCACAGATACGCAGTATTTT.

The V gene is TRBV10-3, the J gene TRBJ2-7, with 8 bases that match TRBD2. This CDR3 is built from 15 residues. CDR1 is ENHRY and CDR2 is SYGVKD in the germline V gene. The ends lost 3 bases at V and 3 bases at J; junction bases unmatched: 7. Here the CDR3 reads CAISEGAGEFYEQYF. CDR3 DNA: TGTGCCATCAGTGAAGGAGCGGGAGAGTTCTACGAGCAGTACTTC.

This chain uses TRBV30 with TRBJ1-2, with D unresolved. The CDR3 has 14 residues. The V gene lost 5 bases and the J gene lost 1 base, with 14 bases spanning the gap. CDR1 and CDR2 (germline): GTSNPN, SVGIG (reference sequence). DNA of the CDR3: TGTGCCTGGTCCCTAGAGGTTCTTAACTATGGCTACACCTTC. This codes for CAWSLEVLNYGYTF. The whole variable domain, remainder taken from reference TRBV30 and TRBJ1-2, is SQTIHQWPATLVQPVGSPLSLECTVEGTSNPNLYWYRQAAGRGLQLLFYSVGIGQISSEVPQNLSASRPQDRQFILSSKKLLLSDSGFYLCAWSLEVLNYGYTFGSGTRLTVV.

The chain joins TRBV7-2 to TRBJ2-2, with a tentative D call TRBD2 (5 bases). The V gene lost 1 base and the J gene lost 6 bases, with 6 bases spanning the gap. Germline CDR1 SGHTA, CDR2 FQGNSA. The CDR3 length is 13 residues. This CDR3 reads CASSLGTPGELFF. The CDR3 region has the DNA TGTGCCAGCAGCTTAGGGACTCCCGGGGAGCTGTTTTTT.

The chain couples TRBV19 to TRBJ2-3; 9 bases map to TRBD1. The CDR3 is 14 residues long. J was trimmed by 4 bases and V by 6 bases; bases with no gene match: 5. From germline, CDR1 is LNHDA and CDR2 SQIVND (reference sequence). The CDR3 sequence: CASSRDRAADTQYF. CDR3 nucleotide sequence: TGTGCCAGTAGCCGGGACAGGGCAGCAGATACGCAGTATTTT.

This rearrangement joins TRBV15 to TRBJ2-5; the D is unclear. Germline CDR1 and CDR2: LNHNV and YYDKDF (reference sequence). The V and J ends lost 3 bases and 4 bases respectively, with 9 bases between them. The CDR3 is 13 amino acids. CDR3 DNA: TGTGCCACCAGCAGGAGGTTTCGAGAGACCCAGTACTTC. Protein: CATSRRFRETQYF.

The chain employs TRBV19 and TRBJ2-7, with D possibly TRBD2 on 6 matching bases. Germline values: CDR1 LNHDA, CDR2 SQIVND (reference sequence). V lost 1 base and J 1 base, leaving 11 bases between the germline ends. This CDR3 has 15 residues. In DNA, the CDR3 is TGTGCCAGTAGTATAGGGGGGGAGCGGTCCTACGAGCAGTACTTC. Translated: CASSIGGERSYEQYF.

The J gene is TRBJ1-1, the V gene TRBV7-3; no clear D. This CDR3 contains 17 residues. The V gene's germline CDR1 is SGHTA and CDR2 FQGTGA. V lost 5 bases and J 0 bases, leaving 19 bases between the germline ends. The CDR3 loop reads CASSPFKAREVNTEAFF. CDR3 nucleotides: TGTGCCAGCAGCCCCTTTAAGGCGAGGGAGGTGAACACTGAAGCTTTCTTT.

This sequence joins TRBV28 and TRBJ2-1; 12 bases match TRBD2. V lost 2 bases and J lost 3; bases outside the gene matches: 8. Germline CDR1 is MDHEN and CDR2 is SYDVKM. There are 18 residues in the CDR3. CDR3 protein: CASSLREAGLAGYNEQFF. CDR3 DNA sequence: TGTGCCAGCAGTTTAAGAGAAGCGGGACTAGCGGGCTACAATGAGCAGTTCTTC.

The rearrangement uses TRBV5-4 and TRBJ2-3; tentatively, D is TRBD2 (6 bases). V lost 6 bases to trimming and J lost 5 bases, with 13 bases between them. The CDR3 is 13 amino acids. In germline, CDR1 is SGHNT, CDR2 YYREEE (reference sequence). As DNA, the CDR3 is TGTGCCAGCACCTCAGAAGCGGGAGATACGCAGTATTTT. Residues: CASTSEAGDTQYF.